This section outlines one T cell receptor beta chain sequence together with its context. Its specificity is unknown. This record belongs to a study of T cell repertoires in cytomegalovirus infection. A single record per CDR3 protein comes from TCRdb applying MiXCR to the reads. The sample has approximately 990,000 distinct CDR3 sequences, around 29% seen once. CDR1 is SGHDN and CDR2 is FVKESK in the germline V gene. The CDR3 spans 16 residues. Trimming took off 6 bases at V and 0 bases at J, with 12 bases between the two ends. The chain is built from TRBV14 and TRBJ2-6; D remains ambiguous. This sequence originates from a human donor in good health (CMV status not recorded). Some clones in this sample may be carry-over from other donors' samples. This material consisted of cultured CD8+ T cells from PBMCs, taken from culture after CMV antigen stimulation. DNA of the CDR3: TGTGCCAGCAGATCGACTCAAAGCTCTGGGGCCAACGTCCTGACTTTC. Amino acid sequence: CASRSTQSSGANVLTF.